This T cell receptor beta chain was sequenced in a study of CD8 T cells in Susac syndrome. Across the whole study: Treatment at blood withdrawal was none, corticosteroids, or intravenous immunoglobulin alone in Susac syndrome patients.

Trimming cost V 5 bases and J 15 bases; bases outside gene matches: 13. The CDR3 has 14 residues. Germline CDR1 reads SEHNR; CDR2 reads FQNEAQ (reference sequence). cDNA came from around 0.54 to 1 ug RNA primed by random hexamers. TCRdb recomputed calls from the immunoSEQ multiplex PCR reads with MiXCR, one row per CDR3 protein. The sample consists of more than 150,000 distinct CDR3 sequences, nearly 97% of them appearing once. This clonotype was sampled from a human donor with Susac syndrome. The genes are TRBV7-9 and TRBJ2-1; 10 bases line up with TRBD1. Sample: CD4+ T cells from PBMCs. The CDR3 nucleotides read TGTGCCAGCAGCCCCGGGACAGGGGTTAGTGGGCCGTTCTTC. Translated: CASSPGTGVSGPFF.